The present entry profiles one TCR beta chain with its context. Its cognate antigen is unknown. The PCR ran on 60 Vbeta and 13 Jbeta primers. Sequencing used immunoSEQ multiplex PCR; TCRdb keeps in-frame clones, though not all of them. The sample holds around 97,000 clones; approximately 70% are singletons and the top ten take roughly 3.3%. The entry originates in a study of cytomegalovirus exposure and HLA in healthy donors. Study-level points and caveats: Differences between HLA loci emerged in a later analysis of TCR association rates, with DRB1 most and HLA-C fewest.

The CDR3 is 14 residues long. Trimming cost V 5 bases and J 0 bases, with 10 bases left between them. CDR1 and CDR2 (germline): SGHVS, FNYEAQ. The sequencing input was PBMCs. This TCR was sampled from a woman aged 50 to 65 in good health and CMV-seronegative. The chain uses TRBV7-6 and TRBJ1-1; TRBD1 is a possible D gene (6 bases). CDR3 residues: CASSVNRVNTEAFF. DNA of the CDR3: TGTGCCAGCAGCGTGAACAGGGTGAACACTGAAGCTTTCTTT.